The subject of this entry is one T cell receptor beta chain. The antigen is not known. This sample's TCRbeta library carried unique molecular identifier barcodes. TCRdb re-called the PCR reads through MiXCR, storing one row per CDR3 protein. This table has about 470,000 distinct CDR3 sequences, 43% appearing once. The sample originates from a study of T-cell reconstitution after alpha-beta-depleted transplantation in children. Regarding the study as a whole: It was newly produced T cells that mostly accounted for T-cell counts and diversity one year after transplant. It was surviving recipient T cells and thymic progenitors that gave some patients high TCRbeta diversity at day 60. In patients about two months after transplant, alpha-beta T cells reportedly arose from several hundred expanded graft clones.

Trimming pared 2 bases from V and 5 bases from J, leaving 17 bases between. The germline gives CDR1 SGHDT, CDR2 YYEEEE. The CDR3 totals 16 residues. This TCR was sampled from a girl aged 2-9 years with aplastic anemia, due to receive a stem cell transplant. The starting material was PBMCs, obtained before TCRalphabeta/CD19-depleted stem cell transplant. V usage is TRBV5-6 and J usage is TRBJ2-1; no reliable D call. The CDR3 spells CASSFFSGLGDNEQFF. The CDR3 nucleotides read TGTGCCAGCAGCTTCTTTAGTGGGCTGGGTGACAATGAGCAGTTCTTC.